Here is one T cell receptor (beta chain) with its context. Germline V gene data show CDR1 as SGHDN and CDR2 as FVKESK. The CDR3 covers 17 residues. Trimming took off 0 bases at V and 4 bases at J, with 18 bases between the two ends. The method was immunoSEQ multiplex PCR; TCRdb's version includes in-frame clones alone and lacks a portion of them. The data show 120,000 to 150,000 clones, about 87% seen once. The data are from a study of blood T cell repertoires in COVID-19. Study at large: Donors in Cohort 3 who had recovered were those with two negative PCRs, healthcare professional clearance, or resolution of their symptoms. Sources were T cells, B-cell-depleted T cells, or PBMCs; the material itself was cDNA or gDNA.

Grouping used clinical history reported by participants in a survey and questionnaire. The chain is built from TRBV14 and TRBJ1-2, with D hard to call. Sequences were obtained from PBMCs or T cells enriched from blood (not recorded which). This clonotype originated in a man in his fifties or sixties in a cohort exposed to, infected with or recovered from COVID-19 (not recorded which). The CDR3 reads CASSQEGRAAAFYGYTF. The CDR3 nucleotides are TGTGCCAGCAGCCAAGAAGGGAGGGCCGCGGCTTTCTATGGCTACACCTTC.